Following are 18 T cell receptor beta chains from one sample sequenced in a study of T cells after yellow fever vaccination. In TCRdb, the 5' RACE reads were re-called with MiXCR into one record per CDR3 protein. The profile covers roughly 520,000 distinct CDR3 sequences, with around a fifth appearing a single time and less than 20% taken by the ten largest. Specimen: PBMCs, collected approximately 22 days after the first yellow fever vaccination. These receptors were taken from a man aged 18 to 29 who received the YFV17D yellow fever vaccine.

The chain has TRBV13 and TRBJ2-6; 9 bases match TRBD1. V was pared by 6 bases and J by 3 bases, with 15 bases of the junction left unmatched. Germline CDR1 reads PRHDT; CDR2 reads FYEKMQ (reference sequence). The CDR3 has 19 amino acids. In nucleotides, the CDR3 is TGTGCCAGCAGTCCTACTCCGGGACAGGGATTGGGTGGGGCCAACGTCCTGACTTTC. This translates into CASSPTPGQGLGGANVLTF.

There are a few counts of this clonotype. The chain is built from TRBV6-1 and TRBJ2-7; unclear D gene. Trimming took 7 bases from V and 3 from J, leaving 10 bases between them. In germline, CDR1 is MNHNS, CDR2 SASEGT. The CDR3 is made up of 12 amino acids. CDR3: CASTESNYEQYF. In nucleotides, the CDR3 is TGTGCCAGCACCGAATCCAACTACGAGCAGTACTTC.

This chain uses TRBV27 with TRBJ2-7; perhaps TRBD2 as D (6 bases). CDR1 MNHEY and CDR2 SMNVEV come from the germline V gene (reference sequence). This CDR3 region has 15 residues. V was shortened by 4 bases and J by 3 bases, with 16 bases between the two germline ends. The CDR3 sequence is CASSSSKDYHYEQYV. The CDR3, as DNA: TGTGCCAGCAGTTCTTCAAAGGACTACCACTACGAGCAGTACGTC.

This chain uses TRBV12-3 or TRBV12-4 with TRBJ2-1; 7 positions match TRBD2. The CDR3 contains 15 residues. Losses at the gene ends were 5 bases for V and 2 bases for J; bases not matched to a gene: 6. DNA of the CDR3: TGTGCCAGCAGTAGCGGGGTCCTTCCCTACAATGAGCAGTTCTTC. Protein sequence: CASSSGVLPYNEQFF.

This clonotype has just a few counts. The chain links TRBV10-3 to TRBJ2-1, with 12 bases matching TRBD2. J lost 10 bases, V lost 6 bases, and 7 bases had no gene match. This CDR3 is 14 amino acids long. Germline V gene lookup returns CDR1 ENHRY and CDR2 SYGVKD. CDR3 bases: TGTGCCATCAGGCCTAGCGGGGGGGCCGAGGAGCAGTTCTTC. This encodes CAIRPSGGAEEQFF.

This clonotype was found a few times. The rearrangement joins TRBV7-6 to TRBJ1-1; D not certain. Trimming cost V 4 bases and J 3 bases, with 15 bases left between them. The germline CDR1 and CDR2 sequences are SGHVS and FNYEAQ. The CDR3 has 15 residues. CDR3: CASSSSPGVHTEAFF. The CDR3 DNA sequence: TGTGCCAGCAGCTCGTCTCCTGGGGTGCACACTGAAGCTTTCTTT.

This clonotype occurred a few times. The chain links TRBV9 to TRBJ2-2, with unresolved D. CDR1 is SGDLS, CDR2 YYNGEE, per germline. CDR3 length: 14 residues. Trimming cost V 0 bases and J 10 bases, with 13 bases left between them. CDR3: CASSVGPISMELFF. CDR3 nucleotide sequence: TGTGCCAGCAGCGTAGGCCCTATCAGCATGGAGCTGTTTTTT. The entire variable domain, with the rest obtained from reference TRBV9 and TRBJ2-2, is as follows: DSGVTQTPKHLITATGQRVTLRCSPRSGDLSVYWYQQSLDQGLQFLIQYYNGEERAKGNILERFSAQQFPDLHSELNLSSLELGDSALYFCASSVGPISMELFFGEGSRLTVL.

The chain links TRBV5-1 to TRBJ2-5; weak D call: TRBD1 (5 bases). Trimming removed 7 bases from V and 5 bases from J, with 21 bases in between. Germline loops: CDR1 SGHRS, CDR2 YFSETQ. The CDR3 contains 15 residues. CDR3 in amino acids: CASAARQGLRETQYF. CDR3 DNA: TGCGCCAGCGCCGCCCGCCAGGGCCTACGGGAGACCCAGTACTTC.

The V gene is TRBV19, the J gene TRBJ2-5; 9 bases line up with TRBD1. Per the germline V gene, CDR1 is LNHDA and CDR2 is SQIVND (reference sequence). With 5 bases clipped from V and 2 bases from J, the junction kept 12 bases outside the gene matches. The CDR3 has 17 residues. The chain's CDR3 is CASSAGWDRESQETQYF. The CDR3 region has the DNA TGTGCCAGTAGTGCGGGTTGGGACAGGGAATCGCAAGAGACCCAGTACTTC. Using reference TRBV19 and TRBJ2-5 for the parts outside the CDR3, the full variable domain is DGGITQSPKYLFRKEGQNVTLSCEQNLNHDAMYWYRQDPGQGLRLIYYSQIVNDFQKGDIAEGYSVSREKKESFPLTVTSAQKNPTAFYLCASSAGWDRESQETQYFGPGTRLLVL.

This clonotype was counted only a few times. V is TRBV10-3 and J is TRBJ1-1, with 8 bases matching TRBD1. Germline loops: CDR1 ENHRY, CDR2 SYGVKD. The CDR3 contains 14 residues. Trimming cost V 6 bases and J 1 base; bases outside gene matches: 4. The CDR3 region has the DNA TGTGCCATCAGGGATGGACAGGGGAACACTGAAGCTTTCTTT. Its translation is CAIRDGQGNTEAFF.

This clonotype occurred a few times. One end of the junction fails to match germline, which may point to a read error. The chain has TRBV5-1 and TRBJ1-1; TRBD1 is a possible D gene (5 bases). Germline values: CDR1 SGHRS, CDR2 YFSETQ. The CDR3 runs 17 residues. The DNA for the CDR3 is TGCGCCAGCAGCTTGGCGGGGCTTGGACGGTTGAACGCTGAAGCTTTCTTT. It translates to CASSLAGLGRLNAEAFF.

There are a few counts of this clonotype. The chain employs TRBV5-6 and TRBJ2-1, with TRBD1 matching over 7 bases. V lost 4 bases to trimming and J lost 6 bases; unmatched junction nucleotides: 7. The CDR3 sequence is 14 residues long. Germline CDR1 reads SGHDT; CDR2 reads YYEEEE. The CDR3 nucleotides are TGTGCCAGCAGCGTAACGGGACAGCTCAATGAGCAGTTCTTC. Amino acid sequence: CASSVTGQLNEQFF.

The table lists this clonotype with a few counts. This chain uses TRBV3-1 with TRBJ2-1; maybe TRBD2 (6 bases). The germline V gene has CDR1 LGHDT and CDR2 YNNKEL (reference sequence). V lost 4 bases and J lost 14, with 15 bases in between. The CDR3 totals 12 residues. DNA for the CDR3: TGTGCCAGCAGCCTTGGACCCAGGGAGGAGTTCTTC. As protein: CASSLGPREEFF.

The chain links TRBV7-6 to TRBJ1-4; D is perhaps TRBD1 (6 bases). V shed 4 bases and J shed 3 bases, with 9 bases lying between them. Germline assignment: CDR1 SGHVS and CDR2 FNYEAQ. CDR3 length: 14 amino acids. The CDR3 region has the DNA TGTGCCAGCAGCTCAGGGGCTCCTAATGAAAAACTGTTTTTT. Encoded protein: CASSSGAPNEKLFF.

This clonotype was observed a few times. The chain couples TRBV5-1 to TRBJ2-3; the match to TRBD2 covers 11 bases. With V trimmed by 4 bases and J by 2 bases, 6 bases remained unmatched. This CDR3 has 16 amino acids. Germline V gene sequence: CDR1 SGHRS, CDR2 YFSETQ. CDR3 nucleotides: TGCGCCAGCAGCGAGGGACTAGCGGTTCCCACAGATACGCAGTATTTT. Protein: CASSEGLAVPTDTQYF.

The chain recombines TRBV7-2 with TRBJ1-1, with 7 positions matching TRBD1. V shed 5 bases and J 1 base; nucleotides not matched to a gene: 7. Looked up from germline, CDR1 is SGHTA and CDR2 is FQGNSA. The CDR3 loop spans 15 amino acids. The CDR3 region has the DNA TGTGCCAGCAGCCCGACAGGGTGGGGGAACACTGAAGCTTTCTTT. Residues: CASSPTGWGNTEAFF.

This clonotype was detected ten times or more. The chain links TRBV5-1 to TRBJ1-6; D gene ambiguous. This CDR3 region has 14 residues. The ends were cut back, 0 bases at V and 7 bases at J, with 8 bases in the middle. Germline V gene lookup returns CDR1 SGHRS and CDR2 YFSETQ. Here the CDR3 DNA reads TGCGCCAGCAGCTTGGACGGAGGGAATTCACCCCTCCACTTT. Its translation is CASSLDGGNSPLHF.

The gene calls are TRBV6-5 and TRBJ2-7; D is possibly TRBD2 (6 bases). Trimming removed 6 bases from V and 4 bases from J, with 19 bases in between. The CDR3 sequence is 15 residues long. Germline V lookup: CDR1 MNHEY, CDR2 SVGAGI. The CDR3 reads CASRRFVGGRYEQYF. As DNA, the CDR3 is TGTGCCAGCAGACGTTTTGTAGGAGGGCGATACGAGCAGTACTTC.